This T cell receptor beta chain was captured in a study of T cells expressing NK-cell markers. For the study at large: Sorted CD3+CD56+NKG2C+, CD3+CD56+NKG2C- and CD3+CD56-NKG2C+ T cells supplied TCR beta repertoires. Sequenced donors, eight in total, included seven who were HCMV-seropositive and one who was seronegative.

Turning to this clonotype: Its antigen is not known.

Findings and caveats of the study: Whether expanded NKG2C-expressing T cell clones recognize HCMV is unknown.

TCR beta cDNA was generated via 5'RACE template switching incorporating UMIs. For each CDR3 protein, TCRdb gives one entry from its re-call of the 5' RACE reads, without DNA. In all, the sample yields around 380,000 distinct CDR3 sequences. The source is a woman in her 50s in good health. Specimen: blood T cells: a sorted CD56 or NKG2C T cell subset, CD4+ or CD8+ T cells, or bulk PBMC T cells (not recorded which).

The chain's CDR3 is CSARDWTKGDNSPLHF. The V call is TRBV20-1, the J call TRBJ1-6. The germline V gene encodes CDR1 DFQATT and CDR2 SNEGSKA (reference sequence). The CDR3 is made up of 16 amino acids.